This TCR beta chain was sequenced in a study of T-cell memory formation after mild COVID-19. On the study more broadly: TCR clusters were mostly donor specific. Findings of the study overall: Confirmation of SARS-CoV-2 specificity was lacking for second-wave clones peaking day 37. Clones that contracted from day 15 to 85 were balanced CD4/CD8, while later expanders leaned CD4+.

On this clonotype: Its antigen is unidentified.

TCRdb recomputed calls from the 5' RACE reads with MiXCR, one row per CDR3 protein. The sample has about 400,000 distinct CDR3 sequences, about 24% seen once. The sequence derives from an adult woman who had mild COVID-19 (a few samples of this study predate the infection). Cell type and time point are not known. The source material was PBMCs or a T cell subset sorted from them (not recorded which).

The CDR3 sequence: CSARAEDRGDNQPQHF. CDR3 in DNA: TGCAGTGCTAGGGCCGAAGACAGGGGCGACAATCAGCCCCAGCATTTT. The chain recombines TRBV20-1 with TRBJ1-5; 8 positions agree with TRBD1. Germline V gene lookup returns CDR1 DFQATT and CDR2 SNEGSKA (reference sequence). V was pared by 3 bases and J by 3 bases, with 10 bases of the junction left unmatched. This CDR3 has 16 residues.